Below, 12 T cell receptor beta chains from the same sample are listed, as sequenced in a study of cytomegalovirus exposure and HLA in healthy donors. Researchers ran the PCR with 60 Vbeta and 13 Jbeta primers. Assay: immunoSEQ multiplex PCR; the TCRdb copy retains only in-frame clones and omits some. The profile shows roughly 180,000 clones, about four fifths of them singletons. The sequenced sample consisted of PBMCs. These receptors originate from a man aged 40-49 years in good health and CMV-seronegative.

The rearrangement links TRBV5-4 to TRBJ2-7, with 7 positions matching TRBD1. CDR1 and CDR2 (germline): SGHNT, YYREEE (reference sequence). The CDR3 has 14 amino acids. Losses at the gene ends were 4 bases for V and 2 bases for J; bases not matched to a gene: 6. DNA for the CDR3: TGTGCCAGCAGCGGACGGACAGGAACCTACGAGCAGTACTTC. This translates into CASSGRTGTYEQYF.

This clone was seen more than once but under ten times. J is TRBJ2-5 and V is TRBV11-2; 13 bases are a match to TRBD2. V shed 5 bases, J shed 1 base, and the junction held 4 bases outside the gene matches. Per the germline V gene, CDR1 is SGHAT and CDR2 is FQNNGV. The CDR3 contains 16 residues. The CDR3 DNA reads TGTGCCAGCAGCGGCCGACTAGCGGGGGGCCAAGAGACCCAGTACTTC. Residues: CASSGRLAGGQETQYF.

The chain links TRBV7-3 to TRBJ2-5; unclear D gene. Germline V gene data show CDR1 as SGHTA and CDR2 as FQGTGA. V lost 4 bases to trimming and J lost 1 base, with 7 bases between them. The length of the CDR3 is 13 residues. The CDR3 is CASSSGPQETQYF. The CDR3 DNA reads TGTGCCAGCAGCTCGGGTCCCCAAGAGACCCAGTACTTC.

The V call is TRBV6-5, the J call TRBJ1-2; D uncertain. The ends were cut back, 0 bases at V and 4 bases at J, with 9 bases in the middle. Germline values: CDR1 MNHEY, CDR2 SVGAGI. This CDR3 spans 14 amino acids. CDR3 loop: CASSYSRGSYGYTF. The CDR3 nucleotides read TGTGCCAGCAGTTACTCGAGAGGGAGCTATGGCTACACCTTC.

The CDR3 nucleotides are TGTGCCAGCAGCTTAGCTTCGGGGAAAATTTCCTACGAGCAGTACTTC. Amino acids: CASSLASGKISYEQYF. V and J are TRBV7-2 and TRBJ2-7, with a tentative D call TRBD2 (5 bases). This CDR3 has 16 amino acids. CDR1 is SGHTA and CDR2 is FQGNSA in the germline V gene. V was trimmed by 0 bases and J by 1 base, leaving 13 bases between them.

This chain links TRBV28 with TRBJ1-2, with D possibly TRBD1 on 5 matching bases. There are 12 residues in the CDR3. Germline lookup yields CDR1 MDHEN and CDR2 SYDVKM. V was trimmed by 6 bases and J by 7 bases, leaving 12 bases between them. CDR3 protein: CASSLRGLGYTF. The CDR3 coding sequence is TGTGCCAGCAGCCTACGGGGACTTGGCTACACCTTC.

This clone was seen just once. The chain employs TRBV18 and TRBJ1-4; tentatively, D is TRBD1 (6 bases). This CDR3 has 14 amino acids. CDR1 and CDR2 (germline): KGHSH, LQKENI. V lost 2 bases and J lost 7, with 11 bases in between. CDR3 sequence: CASSPGGKGEKLFF. In DNA form, the CDR3 reads TGTGCCAGCTCACCAGGGGGCAAGGGTGAAAAACTGTTTTTT.

V gene TRBV4-1 combines with J gene TRBJ1-5; D gene ambiguous. This CDR3 is 16 amino acids long. Trimming took 0 bases from V and 7 from J, leaving 16 bases between them. CDR1 is MGHRA and CDR2 is YSYEKL in the germline V gene. CDR3 DNA sequence: TGCGCCAGCAGCCAAGATCGGGCAAAGGAGGACCAGCCCCAGCATTTT. This codes for CASSQDRAKEDQPQHF.

The chain combines TRBV19 with TRBJ1-5; 7 nucleotides align to TRBD1. V was pared by 7 bases and J by 0 bases, with 9 bases of the junction left unmatched. The V gene's germline CDR1 is LNHDA and CDR2 SQIVND (reference sequence). This CDR3 region has 16 residues. DNA of the CDR3: TGTGCCAGTAACCACGGGACAGCATATAGCAATCAGCCCCAGCATTTT. Translated: CASNHGTAYSNQPQHF.

The chain uses TRBV6-5 and TRBJ1-1; TRBD1 agrees at 9 bases. The CDR3 has 16 residues. V lost 0 bases and J lost 0; bases outside the gene matches: 2. Germline-derived CDR1 and CDR2 are MNHEY and SVGAGI. CDR3 region: CASSYSGQGLNTEAFF. As DNA, the CDR3 is TGTGCCAGCAGTTACTCGGGACAGGGCCTGAACACTGAAGCTTTCTTT.

This rearrangement joins TRBV5-4 to TRBJ1-2; 7 nucleotides align to TRBD1. The CDR3 is 15 residues long. Germline assignment: CDR1 SGHNT and CDR2 YYREEE (reference sequence). V trimming: 0 bases; J trimming: 2 bases; junction bases outside the gene matches: 4. The DNA of the CDR3 is TGTGCCAGCAGCTTGGAGGGGGCGGGGAACTATGGCTACACCTTC. Amino acid sequence: CASSLEGAGNYGYTF.

The chain employs TRBV30 and TRBJ2-7, with D hard to call. Deletions cut 0 bases from V and 6 bases from J, with 9 bases between. CDR3 length equals 12 residues. Germline CDR1 GTSNPN, CDR2 SVGIG (reference sequence). The CDR3 nucleotides read TGTGCCTGGAGTGTACGATACGGCGAGCAGTACTTC. As protein: CAWSVRYGEQYF.